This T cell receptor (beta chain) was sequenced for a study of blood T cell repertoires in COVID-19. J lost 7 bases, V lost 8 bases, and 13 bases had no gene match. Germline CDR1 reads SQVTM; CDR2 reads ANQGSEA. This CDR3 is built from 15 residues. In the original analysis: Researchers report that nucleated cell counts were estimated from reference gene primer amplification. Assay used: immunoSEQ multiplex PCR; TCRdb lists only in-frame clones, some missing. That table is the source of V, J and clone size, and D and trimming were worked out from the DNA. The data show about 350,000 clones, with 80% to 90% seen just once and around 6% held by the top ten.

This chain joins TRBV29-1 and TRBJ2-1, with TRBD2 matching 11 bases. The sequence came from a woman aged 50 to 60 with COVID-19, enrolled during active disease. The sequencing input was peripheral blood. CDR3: CSLRGASGRWNEQFF. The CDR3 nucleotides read TGCAGCCTCCGGGGGGCTAGCGGGAGGTGGAATGAGCAGTTCTTC.